This T cell receptor (beta chain) was sequenced for a study of cytomegalovirus exposure and HLA in healthy donors. General observations from the study: Common viral pathogens seemed, in a later analysis, to connect with several of the most significant clusters. Productive rates of about 87% or about 30% were seen for most TCR beta V segments in an earlier analysis. Judged likely to be a sequencing artifact was a cluster of highly shared sequence variants.

Per the germline V gene, CDR1 is GTSNPN and CDR2 is SVGIG (reference sequence). This CDR3 is built from 19 residues. Trimming shortened V by 4 bases and J by 1 base, and 25 bases separated the two germline ends. The donors (healthy individuals) were bone marrow donors. In the case of this clone: Its antigen is unidentified.

PCR was performed using 60 Vbeta and 13 Jbeta primers. TCRdb's table, derived via immunoSEQ multiplex PCR, lists solely in-frame clones and lacks some. The sample lists fewer than 250,000 clones, around 83% occurring once. This chain joins TRBV30 and TRBJ2-2; possibly TRBD1 for D (6 bases). The sample taken for sequencing was PBMCs. The origin of this receptor is a woman between 50 and 59 years old in good health and CMV-seropositive. CDR3 residues: CAWNSKVSSGDMNTGELFF. DNA for the CDR3: TGTGCCTGGAACTCTAAGGTCTCGTCAGGGGATATGAACACCGGGGAGCTGTTTTTT.